This TCR beta chain was recovered during a study of T cell responses to AZD1222 COVID-19 vaccine (dated by TCRdb to the early 2020s). As for the study more broadly: AZD1222 recipients whose second dose came at about 4 weeks and those whose second dose came at about 12 weeks were combined into one group, since spike-specific TCR depth and breadth did not differ between the two schedules. TCR sequencing covered fewer than 250 trial participants: around 210 given two doses of AZD1222 and 26 given two doses of MenACWY control vaccine. Trial participants were enrolled into age subgroups of 18-55, 56-69 and 70-plus years, which contained around 150, 28 and 57 TCR-sequenced participants, respectively.

Taken from cysteine to phenylalanine, the CDR3 has 15 residues. Only the CDR3 DNA is retained, 45 bases long and in frame from the first base. Taken from the germline V gene, the CDR1 and CDR2 loops are SGHRS and YFSETQ. Germline trimming amounts to 4 bases on V and 3 bases on J, with 6 as the count of junction bases outside the gene matches. The research as a whole found: The vaccine-associated CD4 TCRs covered the entire spike protein, and the dominant responses fell in regions 160-218 and 743-854. Nearly half of unique spike-specific TCRs reportedly recognized epitopes outside regions mutated in the B.1.351 and B.1.1.7 variants. Participants were mostly white British and included more females than males, and it was suggested by the authors that clonal diversity may have been underestimated. Conclusions about previously exposed vaccinees are limited, since just a handful of AZD1222 recipients were seropositive for SARS-CoV-2 at baseline. The 56-69-year group was small, and its depth increase did not reach significance, likely because of low power. Because no samples from the day 14 peak response were available, repertoires could be characterized only after the peak T cell response. A significant rise in spike-specific TCR breadth and depth was observed after two AZD1222 doses relative to day 0 and relative to MenACWY recipients.

The CDR3 regions of human TCRbeta chains were analyzed by immunosequencing. Turning to the authors' computational methods: Repertoire TCRs were checked for matches against a reference library of SARS-CoV-2-specific TCRs that had been generated using the MIRA antigen-specificity platform. Breadth meant the fraction of unique TCRs that were SARS-CoV-2-associated, whereas depth meant the fraction of total T cells that were SARS-CoV-2-associated. Each spike-specific TCR was assigned to its reactive spike region and to a CD4 or CD8 class using the MIRA data. Log10-transformed breadth and depth values were compared by one-way ANOVA with Sidak's multiple comparisons tests. In TCRdb, the immuneACCESS table is reduced to in-frame sequences with V and J assigned. These tables do not hold every clone; where another copy was compared, an unresolved V gene accounts for under half, and the others remain unexplained. The V and J calls and clone size come from that table; D and trimming were worked out from the DNA. For this sample the table gives approximately 120,000 clones, of which around nine tenths were detected only once. Around 12% of the sample is held by the ten biggest clonotypes.

Concerning this clone: What antigen it recognizes has not been identified. Base qualities are not recorded, but no much larger clone differs from it by a single base.

This specimen's time point label, interpreted: baseline before first vaccination. Vaccinee samples came from UK trials COV001 and COV002, including a single-blind randomized controlled phase 2/3 trial of AZD1222 (ChAdOx1 nCoV-19) in healthy adults. Trial participant PBMC samples were collected at day 0 and day 28 after the second dose for TCRbeta chain sequencing. The rearranged chain carries TRBV5-1 and TRBJ2-2, and 7 junction bases match TRBD1. Source: peripheral blood, taken on day 0 of AZD1222 vaccination. The source of this sequence is an adult in good health. CDR3 sequence: CASSLRTGYTGELFF. The DNA sequence follows: TGCGCCAGCAGCCTCCGGACAGGATACACCGGGGAGCTGTTTTTT. With all but the CDR3 taken from the reference TRBV5-1 and TRBJ2-2 genes, the full variable domain is: KAGVTQTPRYLIKTRGQQVTLSCSPISGHRSVSWYQQTPGQGLQFLFEYFSETQRNKGNFPGRFSGRQFSNSRSEMNVSTLELGDSALYLCASSLRTGYTGELFFGEGSRLTVL.